This T cell receptor (beta chain) was captured by sequencing in a study of molecular identifiers for immune sequencing clone quantification. This clonotype was observed a handful of times. What it binds is not known. For naive CD8 T cells, sorting used the CD8+CD4-CCR7+CD45RA+ phenotype. TCRdb re-derived calls from the PCR reads in MiXCR, one entry per CDR3 protein. The top ten hold over 0.6% of the sample, which has 400,000 to 600,000 distinct CDR3 sequences, under 30% seen once. General study results and limits: In a background of 850,000 to 1,000,000 naive cells, spiked Jurkat TCR RNA from one cell was reportedly detectable.

This clonotype was sampled from a human donor in good health. Some libraries in this study had Jurkat cell RNA spiked in. Material for sequencing was naive CD8+ T cells from blood, with Jurkat cell RNA spiked in. Specified subset: FACS-sorted CD8+CD4-CCR7+CD45RA+ naive T cells.

The CDR3 spells CASSQDLAAGYNEQFF. CDR3 bases: TGCGCCAGCAGCCAAGATCTCGCAGCTGGATACAATGAGCAGTTCTTC. The rearrangement uses TRBV4-1 and TRBJ2-1; D uncertain. CDR3 length: 16 amino acids. Trimming pared 0 bases from V and 4 bases from J, leaving 13 bases between. The germline gives CDR1 MGHRA, CDR2 YSYEKL.